This T cell receptor (beta chain) was observed in a study of CD8+ T cells in alopecia areata. Study as a whole: The drug, oral tofacitinib, was given to treated patients at 5 to 10 mg twice daily.

Per the germline V gene, CDR1 is SEHNR and CDR2 is FQNEAQ (reference sequence). The V end lost 1 base, the J end lost 4 bases, and 12 bases lay between the germline ends. The CDR3 is made up of 15 amino acids. RNA was extracted and reverse transcribed into cDNA as the sequencing template. The method was immunoSEQ multiplex PCR; TCRdb's version includes in-frame clones alone and lacks a portion of them. Of approximately 150,000 clones listed, about 67% are singletons. This sequence joins TRBV7-9 and TRBJ2-3; D ambiguous. The clonotype was recovered from a human donor with alopecia areata. The specimen was CD8+ T cells sorted from blood, collected at week 0. DNA of the CDR3: TGTGCCAGCAGCTTAGGTCGGGCTGTCGCAGATACGCAGTATTTT. It translates to CASSLGRAVADTQYF.